The source of this T cell receptor (beta chain) is a study of T cells in pancreatic ductal adenocarcinoma. On this clone itself: Its antigen is still unknown.

The length of the CDR3 is 13 residues. V was cut by 5 bases and J by 5 bases, with 13 bases left in between. CDR1 is PRHDT, CDR2 FYEKMQ, per germline (reference sequence). Profiling relied on immunoSEQ multiplex PCR, and the TCRdb table lists in-frame clones only, not all of them. The data show more than 15,000 clones, 88% seen once. No neoadjuvant therapy was given to the selected pancreatic ductal adenocarcinoma patients before their surgery. Points from the study as a whole: Tumor and blood clonality did not differ significantly, about 0.11 versus 0.078. Unique clonotypes were around 8-fold more numerous in blood than in tumor.

The receptor was derived from a human donor with pancreatic ductal adenocarcinoma. The sample was PBMCs. The chain carries TRBV13 and TRBJ2-7, with D possibly TRBD2 on 5 matching bases. The CDR3 DNA reads TGTGCCAGCAGCCCTAGAGGGAATAACGAGCAGTACTTC. Translation gives CASSPRGNNEQYF.